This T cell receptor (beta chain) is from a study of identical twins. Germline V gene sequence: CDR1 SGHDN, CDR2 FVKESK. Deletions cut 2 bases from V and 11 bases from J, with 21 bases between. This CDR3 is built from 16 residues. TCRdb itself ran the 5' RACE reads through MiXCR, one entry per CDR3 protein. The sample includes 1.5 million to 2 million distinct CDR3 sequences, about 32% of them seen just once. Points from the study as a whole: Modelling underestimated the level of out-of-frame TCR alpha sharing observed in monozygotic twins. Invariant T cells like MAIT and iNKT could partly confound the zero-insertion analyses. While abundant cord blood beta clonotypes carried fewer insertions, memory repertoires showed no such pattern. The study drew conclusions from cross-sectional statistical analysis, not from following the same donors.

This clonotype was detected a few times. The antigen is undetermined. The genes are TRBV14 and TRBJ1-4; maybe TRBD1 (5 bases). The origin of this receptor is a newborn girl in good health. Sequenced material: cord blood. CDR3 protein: CASSQRVRAAIEKLFF. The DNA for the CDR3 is TGTGCCAGCAGCCAACGAGTCAGGGCCGCTATTGAGAAACTGTTTTTT.